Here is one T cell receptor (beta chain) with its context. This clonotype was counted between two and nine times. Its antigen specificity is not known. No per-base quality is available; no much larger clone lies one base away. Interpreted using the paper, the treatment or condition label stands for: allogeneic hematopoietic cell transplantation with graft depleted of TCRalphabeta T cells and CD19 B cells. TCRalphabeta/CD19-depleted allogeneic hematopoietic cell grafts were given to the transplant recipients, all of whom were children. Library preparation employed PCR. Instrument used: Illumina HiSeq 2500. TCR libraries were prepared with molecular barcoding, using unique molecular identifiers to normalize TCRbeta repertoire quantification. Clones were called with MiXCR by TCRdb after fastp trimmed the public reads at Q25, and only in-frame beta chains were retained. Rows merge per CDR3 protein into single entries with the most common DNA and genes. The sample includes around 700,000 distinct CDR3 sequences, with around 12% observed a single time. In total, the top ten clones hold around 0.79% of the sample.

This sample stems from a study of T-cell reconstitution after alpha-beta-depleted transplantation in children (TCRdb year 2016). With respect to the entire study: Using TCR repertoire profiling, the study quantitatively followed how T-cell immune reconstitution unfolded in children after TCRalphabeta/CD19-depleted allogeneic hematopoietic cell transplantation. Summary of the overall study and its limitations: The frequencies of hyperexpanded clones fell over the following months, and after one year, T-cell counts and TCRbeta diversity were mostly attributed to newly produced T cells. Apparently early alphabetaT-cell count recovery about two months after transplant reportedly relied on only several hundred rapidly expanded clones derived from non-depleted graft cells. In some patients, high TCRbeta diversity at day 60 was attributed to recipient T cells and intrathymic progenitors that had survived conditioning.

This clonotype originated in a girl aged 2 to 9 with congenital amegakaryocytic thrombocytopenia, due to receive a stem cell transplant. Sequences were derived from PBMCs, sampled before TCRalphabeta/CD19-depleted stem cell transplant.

The DNA sequence reads TGTGCCAGCAGCCCACTCCTGGCGCGGGAGGCCCTTGGAAGTTACAATGAGCAGTTCTTC. The encoded protein is CASSPLLAREALGSYNEQFF. The rearrangement combines TRBV7-8 with TRBJ2-1, with 8 middle bases fitting TRBD2. Sequences SGHVS (CDR1) and FQNEAQ (CDR2) are obtained from the germline V gene. Compared with germline, V lacks 5 bases and J lacks 4 bases; bases without a gene match: 22. Measured from the cysteine to the phenylalanine, the CDR3 is 20 residues long. Of the read, only the CDR3 DNA is kept; its 60 bases are in frame from base 1. The CDR3, completed at both ends by the reference TRBV7-8 and TRBJ2-1 genes, gives the full variable domain GAGVSQSPRYKVAKRGQDVALRCDPISGHVSLFWYQQALGQGPEFLTYFQNEAQLDKSGLPSDRFFAERPEGSVSTLKIQRTQQEDSAVYLCASSPLLAREALGSYNEQFFGPGTRLTVL.